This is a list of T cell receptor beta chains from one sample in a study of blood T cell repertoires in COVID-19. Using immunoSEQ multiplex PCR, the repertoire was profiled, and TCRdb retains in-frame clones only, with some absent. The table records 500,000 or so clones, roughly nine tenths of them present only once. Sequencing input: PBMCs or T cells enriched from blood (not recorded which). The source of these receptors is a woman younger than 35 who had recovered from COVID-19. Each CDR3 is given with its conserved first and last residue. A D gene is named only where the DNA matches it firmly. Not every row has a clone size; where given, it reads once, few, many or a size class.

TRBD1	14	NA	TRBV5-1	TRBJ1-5	TGCGCCAGCAGCCCGGGGACAGGCAATCAGCCCCAGCATTTT	CASSPGTGNQPQHF
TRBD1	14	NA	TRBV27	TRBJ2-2	TGTGCCAGCAGCCGAGGACAGGCCCGAAGGGAGCTGTTTTTT	CASSRGQARRELFF
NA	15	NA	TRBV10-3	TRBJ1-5	TGTGCCATCAGTGAGTCGGGTGGGCAGGGACAGCCCCAGCATTTT	CAISESGGQGQPQHF
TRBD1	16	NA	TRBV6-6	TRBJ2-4	TGTGCCAGCAGTTACGACAGAACAGGGGACAAAAACATTCAGTACTTC	CASSYDRTGDKNIQYF
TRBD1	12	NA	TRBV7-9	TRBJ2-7	TGTGCCAGCAGCTTTGACAGGGACGAGCAGTACTTC	CASSFDRDEQYF
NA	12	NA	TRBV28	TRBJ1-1	TGTGCCAGCAGTTTACTAGGCAGTGAAGCTTTCTTT	CASSLLGSEAFF
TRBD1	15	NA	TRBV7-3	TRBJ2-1	TGTGCCAGCAGCAAAGGGACAGGGGGAATCAATGAGCAGTTCTTC	CASSKGTGGINEQFF
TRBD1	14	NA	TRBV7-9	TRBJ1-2	TGTGCCAGCAGCTTAACGACAGGGGACTATGGCTACACCTTC	CASSLTTGDYGYTF
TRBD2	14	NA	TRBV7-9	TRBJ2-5	TGTGCCAGCGCCCTTACTAGCGGACAAGAGACCCAGTACTTC	CASALTSGQETQYF
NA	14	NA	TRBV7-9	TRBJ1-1	TGTGCCAGCAGCCGCGGACAGCCGAACACTGAAGCTTTCTTT	CASSRGQPNTEAFF
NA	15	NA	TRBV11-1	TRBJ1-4	TGTGCCAGCAGCTTGATCCGGGAGTCTGGGGAAAAACTGTTTTTT	CASSLIRESGEKLFF
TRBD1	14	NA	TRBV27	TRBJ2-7	TGTGCCAGCAAGGGGGCCAGATACTCCTACGAGCAGTACTTC	CASKGARYSYEQYF
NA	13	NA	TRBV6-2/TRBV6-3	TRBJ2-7	TGTGCCAGCAGTTACGACAGATTCTACGAGCAGTACTTC	CASSYDRFYEQYF
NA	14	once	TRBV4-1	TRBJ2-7	TGCGCCAGCAGCCAAGTTTTCCCAGGCTACGAGCAGTACTTC	CASSQVFPGYEQYF
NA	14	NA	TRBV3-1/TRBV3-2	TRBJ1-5	TGTGCCAGCAGCCAAGGGTTTGGGGGCCAGCCCCAGCATTTT	CASSQGFGGQPQHF
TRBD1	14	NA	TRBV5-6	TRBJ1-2	TGTGCCAGCAGAGGATTTACAGGGGATAGTGGCTACACCTTC	CASRGFTGDSGYTF
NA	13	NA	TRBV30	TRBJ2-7	TGTGCCTGGGCCCGGGAATTATCCTACGAGCAGTACTTC	CAWARELSYEQYF
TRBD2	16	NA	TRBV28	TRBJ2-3	TGTGCCAGCAGTTTACTTAGCGGGGGGAGCACAGATACGCAGTATTTT	CASSLLSGGSTDTQYF
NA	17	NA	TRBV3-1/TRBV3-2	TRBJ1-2	TGTGCCAGCAGCCAAGAAGGAAAAGGGACAACTCGTAATGGCTACACCTTC	CASSQEGKGTTRNGYTF
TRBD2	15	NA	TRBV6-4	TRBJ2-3	TGTGCCAGCAGTGAGAGCGGGGGGGCAACAAGTACGCAGTATTTT	CASSESGGATSTQYF